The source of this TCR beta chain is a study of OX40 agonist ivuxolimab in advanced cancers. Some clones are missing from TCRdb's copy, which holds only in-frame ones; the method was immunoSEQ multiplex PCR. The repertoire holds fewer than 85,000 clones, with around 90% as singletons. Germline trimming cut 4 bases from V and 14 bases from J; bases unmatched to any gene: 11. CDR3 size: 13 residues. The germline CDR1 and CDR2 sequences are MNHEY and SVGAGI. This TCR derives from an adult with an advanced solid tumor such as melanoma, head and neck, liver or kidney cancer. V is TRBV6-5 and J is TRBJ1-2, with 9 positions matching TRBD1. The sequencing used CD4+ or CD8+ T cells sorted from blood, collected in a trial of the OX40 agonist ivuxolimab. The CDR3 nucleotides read TGTGCCAGCAGTTCCCTATACAGGGGGCGGAGTACCTTC. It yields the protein CASSSLYRGRSTF.